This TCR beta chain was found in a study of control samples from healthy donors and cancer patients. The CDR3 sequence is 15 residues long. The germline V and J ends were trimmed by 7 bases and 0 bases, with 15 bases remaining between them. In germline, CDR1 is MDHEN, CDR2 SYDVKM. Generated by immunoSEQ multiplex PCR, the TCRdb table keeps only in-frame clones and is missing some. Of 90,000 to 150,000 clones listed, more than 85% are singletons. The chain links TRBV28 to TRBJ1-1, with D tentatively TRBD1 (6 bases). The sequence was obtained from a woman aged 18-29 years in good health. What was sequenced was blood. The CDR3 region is CASTGPGQMNTEAFF. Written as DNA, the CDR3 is TGTGCCAGCACGGGCCCAGGACAGATGAACACTGAAGCTTTCTTT.